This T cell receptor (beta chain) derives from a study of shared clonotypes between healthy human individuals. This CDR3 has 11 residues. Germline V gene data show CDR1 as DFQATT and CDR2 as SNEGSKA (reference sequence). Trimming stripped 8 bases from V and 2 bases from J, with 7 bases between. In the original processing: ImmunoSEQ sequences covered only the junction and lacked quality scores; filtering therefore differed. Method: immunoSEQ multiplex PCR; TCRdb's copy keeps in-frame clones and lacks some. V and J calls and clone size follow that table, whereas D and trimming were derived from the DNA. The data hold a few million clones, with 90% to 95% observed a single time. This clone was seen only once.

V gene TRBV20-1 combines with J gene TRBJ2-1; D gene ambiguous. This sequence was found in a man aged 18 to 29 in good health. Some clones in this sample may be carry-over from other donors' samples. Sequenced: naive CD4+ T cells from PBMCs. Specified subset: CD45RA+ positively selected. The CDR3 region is CSYSTYNEQFF. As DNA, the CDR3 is TGCAGTTACTCCACCTACAATGAGCAGTTCTTC.